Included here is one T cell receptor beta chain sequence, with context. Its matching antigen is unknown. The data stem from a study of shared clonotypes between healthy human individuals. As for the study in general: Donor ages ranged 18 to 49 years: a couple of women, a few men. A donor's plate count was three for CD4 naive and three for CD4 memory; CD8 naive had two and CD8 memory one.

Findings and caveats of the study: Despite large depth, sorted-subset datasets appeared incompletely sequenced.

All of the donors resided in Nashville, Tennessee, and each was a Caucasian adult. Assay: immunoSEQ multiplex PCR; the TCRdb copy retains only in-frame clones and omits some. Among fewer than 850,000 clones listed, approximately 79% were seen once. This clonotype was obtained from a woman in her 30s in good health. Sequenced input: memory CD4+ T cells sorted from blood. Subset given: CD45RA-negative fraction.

CDR3: CASSFGRLSSYEQYF. The CDR3 DNA follows: TGTGCCAGCAGCTTTGGACGGCTAAGTTCCTACGAGCAGTACTTC. The chain couples TRBV11-2 to TRBJ2-7, with D unresolved. This CDR3 region has 15 residues. The V end lost 3 bases, the J end lost 1 base, and 13 bases lay between the germline ends. Germline CDR1 is SGHAT and CDR2 is FQNNGV.